This T cell receptor (beta chain) was profiled in a study of T-cell reconstitution after alpha-beta-depleted transplantation in children. Study findings and constraints: Several hundred expanded graft clones reportedly supplied alpha-beta T cells about two months after transplant. Diversity and T-cell counts at one year after transplant derived mostly from new T cells. Some patients' high day-60 TCRbeta diversity was traced to surviving recipient T cells and thymic progenitors.

Turning to this clonotype: Its antigen is still unknown.

Preparation of the TCRbeta library involved a method that used unique molecular identifiers. TCRdb processed the PCR reads anew with MiXCR; each CDR3 protein has one entry. The repertoire holds fewer than 500,000 distinct CDR3 sequences, with 43% as singletons. This receptor was identified in a girl aged 2-10 years with aplastic anemia, due to receive a stem cell transplant. Source: PBMCs, taken before TCRalphabeta/CD19-depleted stem cell transplant.

CDR3 nucleotides: TGTGCCAGCAGTTACTCCACCGGGCCCAACACCGGGGAGCTGTTTTTT. The encoded protein is CASSYSTGPNTGELFF. The chain recombines TRBV6-5 with TRBJ2-2, with D unresolved. The CDR3 runs to 16 residues. The germline CDR1 and CDR2 sequences are MNHEY and SVGAGI. V was clipped by 0 bases and J by 2 bases, with 10 bases between them.